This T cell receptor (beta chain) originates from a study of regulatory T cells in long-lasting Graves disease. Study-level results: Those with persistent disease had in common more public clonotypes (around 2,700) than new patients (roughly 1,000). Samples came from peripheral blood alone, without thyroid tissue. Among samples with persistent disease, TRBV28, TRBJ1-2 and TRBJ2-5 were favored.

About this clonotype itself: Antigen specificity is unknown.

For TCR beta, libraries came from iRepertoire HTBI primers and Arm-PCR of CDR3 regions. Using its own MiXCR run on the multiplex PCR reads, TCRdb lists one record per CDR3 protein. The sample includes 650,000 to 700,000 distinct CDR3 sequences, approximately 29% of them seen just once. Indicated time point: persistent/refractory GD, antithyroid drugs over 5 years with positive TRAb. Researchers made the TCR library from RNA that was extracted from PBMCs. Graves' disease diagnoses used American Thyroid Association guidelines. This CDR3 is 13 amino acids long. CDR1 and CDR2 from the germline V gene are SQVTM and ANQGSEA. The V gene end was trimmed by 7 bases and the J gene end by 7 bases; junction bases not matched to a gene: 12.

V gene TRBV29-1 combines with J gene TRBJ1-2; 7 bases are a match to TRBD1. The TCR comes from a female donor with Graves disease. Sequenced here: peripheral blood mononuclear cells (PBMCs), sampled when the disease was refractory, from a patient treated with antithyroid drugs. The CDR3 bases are TGCAGCGGAAAACAGGGGTTTGATCGTGGCTACACCTTC. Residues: CSGKQGFDRGYTF.